This TCR beta chain was documented in a study of blood T cell repertoires in COVID-19. Study details: Samples of COVID-19 (acute and convalescent) were obtained from the United States, Italy and Spain. T cells, B-cell-depleted T cells, or PBMCs supplied cDNA or gDNA.

In the source study's methods: Scientists estimated how many nucleated cells there were by amplifying reference gene primers. The method was immunoSEQ multiplex PCR; TCRdb's version includes in-frame clones alone and lacks a portion of them. From that table come the V and J calls and clone size; the DNA was used to work out D and trimming. This sample carries around 140,000 clones, 60% to 85% of them seen once, and the ten largest clones take 1.9%. This clone was recorded only once. J gave up 2 bases and V 2 bases, and 10 bases lay outside the gene matches. CDR1 and CDR2 from the germline V gene are SGDLS and YYNGEE. The CDR3 sequence is 18 residues long.

The sample taken for sequencing was peripheral blood. This clonotype was sampled from a woman aged 55-75 years with acute or convalescent COVID-19. The chain links TRBV9 to TRBJ2-3, with 11 bases lining up with TRBD2. The CDR3 nucleotides are TGTGCCAGCAGCGTGGTAGCGGGAGGGGCGGTTTTCACAGATACGCAGTATTTT. As protein: CASSVVAGGAVFTDTQYF.